Below are 6 T cell receptor beta chains sequenced from a single sample in a study of blood T cell repertoires in COVID-19. The method was immunoSEQ multiplex PCR; TCRdb's version includes in-frame clones alone and lacks a portion of them. The sample shows tens of thousands of clones, 86% of them seen only once. The sequenced sample consisted of peripheral blood. These receptor sequences come from a human donor in a cohort sampled during active COVID-19.

This chain uses TRBV5-4 with TRBJ2-1, with TRBD1 identical over 7 bases. V dropped 3 bases and J dropped 8; count of bases not matched to a gene: 5. This CDR3 is 13 amino acids long. The germline V gene has CDR1 SGHNT and CDR2 YYREEE (reference sequence). CDR3 sequence: CASSYYRGYEQFF. Here the CDR3 DNA reads TGTGCCAGCAGCTACTACAGGGGATATGAGCAGTTCTTC.

This chain connects TRBV18 to TRBJ1-4, with 9 bases aligning to TRBD1. Trimming cost V 3 bases and J 7 bases; bases outside gene matches: 3. The germline gives CDR1 KGHSH, CDR2 LQKENI. The CDR3 runs 14 residues. The CDR3 DNA reads TGTGCCAGCTCACCGGGACAGGGCGGTGAAAAACTGTTTTTT. Translating gives CASSPGQGGEKLFF.

J is TRBJ2-1 and V is TRBV28, with D possibly matching TRBD2 (5 bases). The CDR3 loop spans 13 amino acids. CDR1 and CDR2 from the germline V gene are MDHEN and SYDVKM. V was trimmed by 5 bases and J by 5 bases, leaving 10 bases between them. Here the CDR3 DNA reads TGTGCCAGCAGTCCCGGACTTCACAATGAGCAGTTCTTC. Its translation is CASSPGLHNEQFF.

The V gene is TRBV6-6, the J gene TRBJ1-1; D is unresolved. CDR1 and CDR2 from the germline V gene are MNHNY and SVGAGI (reference sequence). Trimming shortened V by 5 bases and J by 7 bases, and 11 bases separated the two germline ends. The CDR3 length is 12 residues. The CDR3 region is CASSPVAIEAFF. DNA for the CDR3: TGTGCCAGCAGTCCAGTTGCCATTGAAGCTTTCTTT.

The chain combines TRBV12-3 or TRBV12-4 with TRBJ1-6, with D perhaps TRBD1 (6 bases). CDR3 length: 13 residues. Trimming removed 3 bases from V and 6 bases from J, with 6 bases in between. The CDR3 here is CASSLGANSPLHF. CDR3 nucleotide sequence: TGTGCCAGCAGTTTGGGGGCTAATTCACCCCTCCACTTT.

The gene calls are TRBV3-1 (or the pseudogene TRBV3-2) and TRBJ2-3; TRBD1 matches at 8 bases. V shed 2 bases, J shed 1 base, and the junction held 2 bases outside the gene matches. In germline, CDR1 is LGHDT, CDR2 YNNKEL (reference sequence). This CDR3 spans 15 amino acids. The CDR3 sequence is CASSQPGQGTDTQYF. The CDR3 bases are TGTGCCAGCAGCCAACCGGGACAGGGCACAGATACGCAGTATTTT.